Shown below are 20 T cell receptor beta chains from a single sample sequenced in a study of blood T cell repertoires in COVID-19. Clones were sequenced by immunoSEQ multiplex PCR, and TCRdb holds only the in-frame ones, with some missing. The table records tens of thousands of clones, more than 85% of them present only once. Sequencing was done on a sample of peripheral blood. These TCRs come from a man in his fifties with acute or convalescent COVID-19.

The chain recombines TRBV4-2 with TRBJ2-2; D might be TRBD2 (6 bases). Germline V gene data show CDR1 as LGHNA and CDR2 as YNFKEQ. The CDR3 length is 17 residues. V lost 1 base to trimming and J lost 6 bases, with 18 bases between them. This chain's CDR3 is CASSQASHPSASGELFF. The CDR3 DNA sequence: TGTGCCAGCAGCCAAGCGTCCCACCCTAGCGCTTCCGGGGAGCTGTTTTTT.

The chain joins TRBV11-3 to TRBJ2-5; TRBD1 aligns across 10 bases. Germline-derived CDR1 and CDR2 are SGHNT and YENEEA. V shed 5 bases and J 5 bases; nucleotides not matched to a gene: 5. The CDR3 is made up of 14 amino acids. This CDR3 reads CASSLGQGRETQYF. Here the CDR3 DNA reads TGTGCCAGCAGCCTGGGACAGGGGAGGGAGACCCAGTACTTC.

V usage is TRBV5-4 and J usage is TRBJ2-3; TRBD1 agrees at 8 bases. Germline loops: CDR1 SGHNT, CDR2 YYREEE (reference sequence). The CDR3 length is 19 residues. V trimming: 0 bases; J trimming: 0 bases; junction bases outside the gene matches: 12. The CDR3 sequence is CASSLAHRTGGSSTDTQYF. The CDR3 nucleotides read TGTGCCAGCAGCTTGGCCCACCGCACAGGGGGATCTAGCACAGATACGCAGTATTTT.

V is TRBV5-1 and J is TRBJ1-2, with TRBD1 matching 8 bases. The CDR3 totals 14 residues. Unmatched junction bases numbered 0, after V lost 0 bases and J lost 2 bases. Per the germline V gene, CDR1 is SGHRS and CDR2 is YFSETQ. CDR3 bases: TGCGCCAGCAGCTTGGGGACAGGGAACTATGGCTACACCTTC. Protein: CASSLGTGNYGYTF.

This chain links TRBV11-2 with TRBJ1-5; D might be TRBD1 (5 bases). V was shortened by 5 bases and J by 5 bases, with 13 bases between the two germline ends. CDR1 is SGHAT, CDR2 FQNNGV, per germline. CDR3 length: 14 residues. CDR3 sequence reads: CASSPTGGDQPQHF. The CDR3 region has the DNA TGTGCCAGCAGCCCGACGGGGGGGGATCAGCCCCAGCATTTT.

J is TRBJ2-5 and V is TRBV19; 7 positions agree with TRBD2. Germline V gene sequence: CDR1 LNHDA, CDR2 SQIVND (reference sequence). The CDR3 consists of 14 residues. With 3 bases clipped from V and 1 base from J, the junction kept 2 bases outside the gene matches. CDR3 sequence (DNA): TGTGCCAGTAGTATCCGGACTAGCCAAGAGACCCAGTACTTC. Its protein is CASSIRTSQETQYF.

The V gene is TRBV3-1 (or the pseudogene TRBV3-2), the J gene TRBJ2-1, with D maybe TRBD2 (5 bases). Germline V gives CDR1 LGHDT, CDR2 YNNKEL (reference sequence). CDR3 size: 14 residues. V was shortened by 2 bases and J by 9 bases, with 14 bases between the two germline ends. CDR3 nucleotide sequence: TGTGCCAGCAGCCAAACTAGAATATCAGGTGAGCAGTTCTTC. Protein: CASSQTRISGEQFF.

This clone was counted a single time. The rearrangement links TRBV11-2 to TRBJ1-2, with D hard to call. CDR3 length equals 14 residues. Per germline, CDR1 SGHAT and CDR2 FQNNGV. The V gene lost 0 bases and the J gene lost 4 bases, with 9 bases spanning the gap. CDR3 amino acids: CASSLDLGSYGYTF. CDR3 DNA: TGTGCCAGCAGCTTAGATCTCGGGTCCTATGGCTACACCTTC. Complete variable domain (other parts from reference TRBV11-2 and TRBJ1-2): EAGVAQSPRYKIIEKRQSVAFWCNPISGHATLYWYQQILGQGPKLLIQFQNNGVVDDSQLPKDRFSAERLKGVDSTLKIQPAKLEDSAVYLCASSLDLGSYGYTFGSGTRLTVV.

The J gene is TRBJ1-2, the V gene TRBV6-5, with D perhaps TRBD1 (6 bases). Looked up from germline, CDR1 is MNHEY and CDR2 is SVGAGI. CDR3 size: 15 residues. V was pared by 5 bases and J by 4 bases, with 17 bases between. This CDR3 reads CASSQGWAPTYGYTF. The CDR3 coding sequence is TGTGCCAGCAGTCAGGGGTGGGCACCCACCTATGGCTACACCTTC.

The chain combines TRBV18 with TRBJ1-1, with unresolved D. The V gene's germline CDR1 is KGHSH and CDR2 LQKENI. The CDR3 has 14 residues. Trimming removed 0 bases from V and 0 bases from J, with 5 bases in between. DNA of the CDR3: TGTGCCAGCTCACCACCGTCGGTGAACACTGAAGCTTTCTTT. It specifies CASSPPSVNTEAFF.

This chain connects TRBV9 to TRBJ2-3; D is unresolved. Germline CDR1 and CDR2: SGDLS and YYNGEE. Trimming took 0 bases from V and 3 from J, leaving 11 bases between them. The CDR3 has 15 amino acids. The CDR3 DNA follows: TGTGCCAGCAGCGTAGGTCTAGAACTGACAGATACGCAGTATTTT. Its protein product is CASSVGLELTDTQYF.

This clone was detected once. The CDR3 region is CASSQVADRGSPLHF. DNA of the CDR3: TGCGCCAGCAGCCAAGTCGCCGACAGGGGTTCACCCCTCCACTTT. The chain has TRBV4-1 and TRBJ1-6, with 8 bases that match TRBD1. Per germline, CDR1 MGHRA and CDR2 YSYEKL. The CDR3 consists of 15 residues. The trim removed 1 base at V and 9 bases at J, leaving 5 bases unmatched.

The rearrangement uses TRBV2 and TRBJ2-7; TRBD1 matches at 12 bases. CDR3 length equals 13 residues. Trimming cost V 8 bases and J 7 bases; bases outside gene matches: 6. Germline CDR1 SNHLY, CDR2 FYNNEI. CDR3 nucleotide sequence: TGTGCCAGCGGGGGACAGGGGGCTGGTGAGCAGTACTTC. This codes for CASGGQGAGEQYF.

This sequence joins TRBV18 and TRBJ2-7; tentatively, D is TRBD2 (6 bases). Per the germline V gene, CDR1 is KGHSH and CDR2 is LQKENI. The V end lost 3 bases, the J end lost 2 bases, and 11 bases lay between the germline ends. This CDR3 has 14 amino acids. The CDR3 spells CASSPAAGPYEQYF. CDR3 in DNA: TGTGCCAGCTCACCCGCGGCGGGGCCCTACGAGCAGTACTTC.

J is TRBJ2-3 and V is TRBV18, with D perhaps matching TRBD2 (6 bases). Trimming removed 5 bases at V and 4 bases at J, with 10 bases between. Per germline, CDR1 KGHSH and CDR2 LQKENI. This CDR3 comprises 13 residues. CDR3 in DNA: TGTGCCAGCTCATCCCGACTAGCAGATACGCAGTATTTT. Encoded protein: CASSSRLADTQYF.

The CDR3, as DNA: TGTGCCAGCAGCTTAGGCGCAGCGGGGAGACAGGAAAAACTGTTTTTT. Translating it yields CASSLGAAGRQEKLFF. The chain employs TRBV11-2 and TRBJ1-4, with D tentatively TRBD1 (5 bases). The CDR3 runs to 16 residues. V was clipped by 1 base and J by 8 bases, with 17 bases between them. Germline CDR1 SGHAT, CDR2 FQNNGV.

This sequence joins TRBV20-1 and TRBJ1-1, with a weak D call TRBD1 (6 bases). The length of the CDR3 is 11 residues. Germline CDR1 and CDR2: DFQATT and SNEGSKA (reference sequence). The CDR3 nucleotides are TGCACCGAGCGGGAACAGGGTAGGACTTTCTTT. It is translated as CTEREQGRTFF.

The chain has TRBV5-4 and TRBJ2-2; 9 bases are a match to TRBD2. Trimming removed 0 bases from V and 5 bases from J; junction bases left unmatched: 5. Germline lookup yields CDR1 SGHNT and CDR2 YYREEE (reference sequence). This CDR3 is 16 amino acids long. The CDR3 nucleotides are TGTGCCAGCAGCTTGGGGCTAGCGGGACGAACCGGGGAGCTGTTTTTT. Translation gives CASSLGLAGRTGELFF.

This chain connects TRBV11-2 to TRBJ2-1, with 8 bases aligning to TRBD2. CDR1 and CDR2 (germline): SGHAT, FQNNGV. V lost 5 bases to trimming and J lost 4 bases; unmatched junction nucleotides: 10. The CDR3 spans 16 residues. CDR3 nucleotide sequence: TGTGCCAGCAGCCCTCTCCAACTAGCGGTTTACAATGAGCAGTTCTTC. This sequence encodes CASSPLQLAVYNEQFF.

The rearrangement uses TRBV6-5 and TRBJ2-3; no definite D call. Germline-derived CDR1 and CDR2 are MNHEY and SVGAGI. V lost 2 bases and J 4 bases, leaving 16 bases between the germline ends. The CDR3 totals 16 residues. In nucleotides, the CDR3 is TGTGCCAGCAGTTACCCCGGAACCACCCAGGCAGATACGCAGTATTTT. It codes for CASSYPGTTQADTQYF.